These 26 T cell receptor beta chains were all obtained from the same sample, sequenced in a study of OX40 agonist ivuxolimab in advanced cancers. Here immunoSEQ multiplex PCR was the method, and the copy in TCRdb shows in-frame clones only, minus some. The sample lists tens of thousands of clones; 88% were seen once. The sequencing here drew on CD4+ or CD8+ T cells sorted from blood, taken in a trial of the OX40 agonist ivuxolimab. Receptors originate from an adult with an advanced solid tumor such as melanoma, head and neck, liver or kidney cancer.

This sequence joins TRBV7-3 and TRBJ1-6, with TRBD1 identical over 9 bases. Trimming took 0 bases from V and 8 from J; bases not matched to a gene: 8. Per the germline V gene, CDR1 is SGHTA and CDR2 is FQGTGA. This CDR3 is built from 17 residues. The CDR3 nucleotides are TGTGCCAGCAGCTTAACGGGACAGGGAACCTCGTATTCACCCCTCCACTTT. This codes for CASSLTGQGTSYSPLHF.

This clone was found once. Germline and junction disagree at one end, which may indicate a read error. The chain uses TRBV5-1 and TRBJ1-4, with D tentatively TRBD1 (5 bases). CDR1 is SGHRS and CDR2 is YFSETQ in the germline V gene. The CDR3 covers 12 residues. The CDR3 DNA reads as TGCGCCAGCAGCTTGGACCCGGGACCCCTAGAATTT. Translated, it gives CASSLDPGPLEF.

The chain uses TRBV7-3 and TRBJ2-3; D unclear. V lost 2 bases, J lost 4 bases, and 10 bases lay in between. The CDR3 is made up of 14 amino acids. Germline V gene data show CDR1 as SGHTA and CDR2 as FQGTGA. For the CDR3, the DNA is TGTGCCAGCAGCTTACTTCCGCTCCCAGATACGCAGTATTTT. The encoded protein is CASSLLPLPDTQYF.

The CDR3 protein is CASSLDRLGTDTQYF. The CDR3 DNA reads TGTGCCAGCAGCTTGGACAGATTAGGCACAGATACGCAGTATTTT. The chain employs TRBV5-4 and TRBJ2-3; the D is unclear. The V gene's germline CDR1 is SGHNT and CDR2 YYREEE (reference sequence). Trimming took 0 bases from V and 1 from J, leaving 9 bases between them. CDR3 length: 15 amino acids.

The chain links TRBV6-5 to TRBJ1-2, with 9 bases that match TRBD1. Germline assignment: CDR1 MNHEY and CDR2 SVGAGI. The trim removed 4 bases at V and 7 bases at J, leaving 4 bases unmatched. This CDR3 is built from 13 residues. In DNA form, the CDR3 reads TGTGCCAGCAGTTCCGAGACAGGGGGTGGCTACACCTTC. This encodes CASSSETGGGYTF.

The J gene is TRBJ2-1, the V gene TRBV7-3; 11 nucleotides align to TRBD1. The CDR3 sequence is 16 residues long. CDR1 SGHTA and CDR2 FQGTGA come from the germline V gene. V was pared by 1 base and J by 2 bases, with 1 base of the junction left unmatched. The CDR3 region has the DNA TGTGCCAGCAGCTTAAAGGGACAGGGGGCCTACAATGAGCAGTTCTTC. Translating it yields CASSLKGQGAYNEQFF.

The V and J genes are TRBV6-1 and TRBJ1-1; no firm D call. V was cut by 5 bases and J by 6 bases, with 13 bases left in between. Germline V gene sequence: CDR1 MNHNS, CDR2 SASEGT. The CDR3 has 13 residues. The CDR3 sequence: CASSTPTVSEAFF. In nucleotides, the CDR3 is TGTGCCAGCAGTACACCGACGGTCTCTGAAGCTTTCTTT.

This clone was recorded only once. The DNA for the CDR3 is TGCAGTGCAGTGGACCATGAGCAGTTCTTC. Translated, it gives CSAVDHEQFF. This chain joins TRBV20-1 and TRBJ2-1, with D unresolved. The germline gives CDR1 DFQATT, CDR2 SNEGSKA (reference sequence). The CDR3 spans 10 residues. V was pared by 6 bases and J by 8 bases, with 8 bases between.

This clone appeared once. This chain connects TRBV13 to TRBJ2-7; 7 bases agree with TRBD1. The CDR3 contains 15 residues. Germline V gene data show CDR1 as PRHDT and CDR2 as FYEKMQ (reference sequence). The V segment lost 2 bases and the J segment 5 bases; nucleotides outside the gene matches: 9. Here the CDR3 reads CASSLSLQGVNEQYF. Here the CDR3 DNA reads TGTGCCAGCAGCTTATCCCTGCAGGGGGTCAACGAGCAGTACTTC.

This clone appeared a single time. The rearrangement uses TRBV5-4 and TRBJ2-2; 9 bases map to TRBD1. Germline CDR1 SGHNT, CDR2 YYREEE (reference sequence). Germline trimming cut 2 bases from V and 6 bases from J; bases unmatched to any gene: 5. CDR3 length equals 15 residues. CDR3 coding DNA: TGTGCCAGCAGCTTCGGACAGGGGCGGGCCGGGGAGCTGTTTTTT. Its translation: CASSFGQGRAGELFF.

This chain uses TRBV27 with TRBJ1-5, with D maybe TRBD1 (6 bases). Trimming stripped 5 bases from V and 0 bases from J, with 11 bases between. Germline lookup yields CDR1 MNHEY and CDR2 SMNVEV (reference sequence). This CDR3 contains 15 residues. CDR3 sequence: CASSTRQDSNQPQHF. In DNA form, the CDR3 reads TGTGCCAGCAGTACACGACAGGATAGCAATCAGCCCCAGCATTTT.

This clone has only one observation. The rearrangement links TRBV11-2 to TRBJ1-5; no clear D. The CDR3 totals 13 residues. Deletions cut 0 bases from V and 1 base from J, with 1 base between. Germline V lookup: CDR1 SGHAT, CDR2 FQNNGV. The CDR3 DNA sequence: TGTGCCAGCAGCTTAGAGAGCAATCAGCCCCAGCATTTT. Translation: CASSLESNQPQHF.

This sequence joins TRBV12-5 and TRBJ1-1, with D hard to call. The V and J ends lost 7 bases and 0 bases respectively, with 12 bases between them. The CDR3 spans 14 residues. Germline V lookup: CDR1 LGHNT, CDR2 FRNRAP. The CDR3 DNA sequence: TGTGCTAGTGCCCTTGGGGTGGTGAACACTGAAGCTTTCTTT. This sequence encodes CASALGVVNTEAFF.

For the CDR3, the DNA is TGCGCCAGCAGCTTGGATTCAGGGGGCGGCATTCAGTACTTC. It codes for CASSLDSGGGIQYF. This chain connects TRBV5-1 to TRBJ2-4, with 8 bases identical to TRBD1. CDR1 is SGHRS and CDR2 is YFSETQ in the germline V gene. The CDR3 runs 14 residues. With 0 bases clipped from V and 9 bases from J, the junction kept 5 bases outside the gene matches.

V and J are TRBV30 and TRBJ1-6; 7 bases line up with TRBD1. This CDR3 comprises 19 residues. The V and J ends lost 3 bases and 5 bases, in that order; junction bases with no gene match: 19. In germline, CDR1 is GTSNPN, CDR2 SVGIG (reference sequence). This chain's CDR3 is CAWSPTIIKGGGNNSPLHF. Written as DNA, the CDR3 is TGTGCCTGGAGCCCGACAATTATTAAAGGGGGCGGCAATAATTCACCCCTCCACTTT. The variable domain in full, completed from reference TRBV30 and TRBJ1-6, reads SQTIHQWPATLVQPVGSPLSLECTVEGTSNPNLYWYRQAAGRGLQLLFYSVGIGQISSEVPQNLSASRPQDRQFILSSKKLLLSDSGFYLCAWSPTIIKGGGNNSPLHFGNGTRLTVT.

This CDR3 is CASSPPGQGESQAFF. CDR3 in DNA: TGTGCCAGCAGCCCCCCTGGGCAGGGGGAGAGTCAAGCTTTCTTT. The chain links TRBV7-6 to TRBJ1-1, with TRBD1 matching 7 bases. Germline trimming cut 5 bases from V and 9 bases from J; bases unmatched to any gene: 15. Germline V CDR1 and CDR2: SGHVS, FNYEAQ. CDR3 size: 15 residues. The full variable domain, its missing parts supplied by reference TRBV7-6 and TRBJ1-1, is GAGVSQSPRYKVTKRGQDVALRCDPISGHVSLYWYRQALGQGPEFLTYFNYEAQQDKSGLPNDRFSAERPEGSISTLTIQRTEQRDSAMYRCASSPPGQGESQAFFGQGTRLTVV.

The V and J genes are TRBV6-1 and TRBJ1-2, with D unresolved. This CDR3 has 16 residues. Trimming took off 4 bases at V and 8 bases at J, with 23 bases between the two ends. The germline V gene has CDR1 MNHNS and CDR2 SASEGT. The CDR3 DNA reads TGTGCCAGCAGTGGGTCAGGATCCCTGGTAGTGGGCGGCTACACCTTC. This translates into CASSGSGSLVVGGYTF.

As for this clone: A read error may produce the germline difference seen at one junction end. J is TRBJ1-1 and V is TRBV30; the D gene is possibly TRBD1 (6 bases). Looked up from germline, CDR1 is GTSNPN and CDR2 is SVGIG (reference sequence). CDR3 length: 11 amino acids. CDR3 loop: CARRTATVAFF. The CDR3 DNA is TGTGCCCGCCGGACAGCCACTGTAGCTTTCTTT. The full variable domain, with the rest looked up from reference TRBV30 and TRBJ1-1, is SQTIHQWPATLVQPVGSPLSLECTVEGTSNPNLYWYRQAAGRGLQLLFYSVGIGQISSEVPQNLSASRPQDRQFILSSKKLLLSDSGFYLCARRTATVAFFGQGTRLTVV.

The V call is TRBV28, the J call TRBJ1-5, with D possibly being TRBD1 (5 bases). This CDR3 spans 15 amino acids. V shed 3 bases and J shed 2 bases, with 11 bases lying between them. Germline V gene sequence: CDR1 MDHEN, CDR2 SYDVKM. The CDR3 reads CASSFIGERNQPQHF. For the CDR3, the DNA is TGTGCCAGCAGTTTCATAGGGGAACGCAATCAGCCCCAGCATTTT.

The rearrangement joins TRBV2 to TRBJ2-5; D unresolved. V was clipped by 4 bases and J by 3 bases, with 12 bases between them. This CDR3 contains 14 residues. Germline loops: CDR1 SNHLY, CDR2 FYNNEI. The CDR3 DNA reads TGTGCCAGCAGTGGTCCGGTAAAAAAAGAGACCCAGTACTTC. Translated, it gives CASSGPVKKETQYF.

V gene TRBV11-1 combines with J gene TRBJ1-2, with D perhaps matching TRBD1 (5 bases). Germline CDR1 is SGHAT and CDR2 is FQDESV (reference sequence). The CDR3 length is 14 residues. Trimming cost V 0 bases and J 2 bases, with 7 bases left between them. The CDR3 sequence: CASSLAQGNYGYTF. For the CDR3, the DNA is TGTGCCAGCAGCTTAGCGCAGGGAAACTATGGCTACACCTTC.

The rearrangement joins TRBV5-1 to TRBJ2-2; perhaps TRBD2 as D (5 bases). The V and J ends lost 4 bases and 4 bases respectively, with 11 bases between them. Germline values: CDR1 SGHRS, CDR2 YFSETQ. The CDR3 totals 14 residues. As DNA, the CDR3 is TGCGCCAGCAGCCCGGGGAGAGCCACCGGGGAGCTGTTTTTT. Translating gives CASSPGRATGELFF.

J is TRBJ2-1 and V is TRBV28; D possibly corresponds to TRBD2 (5 bases). Per germline, CDR1 MDHEN and CDR2 SYDVKM. The V end lost 5 bases, the J end lost 3 bases, and 14 bases lay between the germline ends. The CDR3 has 15 amino acids. CDR3 amino acids: CASSHGAAYYNEQFF. The CDR3 DNA reads TGTGCCAGCAGTCACGGAGCGGCCTACTACAATGAGCAGTTCTTC.

The rearrangement links TRBV2 to TRBJ1-1, with 8 bases identical to TRBD1. This CDR3 region has 11 residues. V lost 5 bases to trimming and J lost 11 bases; unmatched junction nucleotides: 4. Germline CDR1 and CDR2: SNHLY and FYNNEI. The CDR3 DNA reads as TGTGCCAGCAGTACCCAGGGGGCTGCTTTCTTT. Its translation: CASSTQGAAFF.

This clone was seen more than once but under ten times. This rearrangement joins TRBV10-2 to TRBJ1-1; no clear D gene. The CDR3 spans 11 residues. V dropped 6 bases and J dropped 1 base, with 3 bases sitting between them. Germline values: CDR1 WSHSY, CDR2 SAAADI. CDR3 amino acids: CASRTNTEAFF. The DNA of the CDR3 is TGCGCCAGCAGGACGAACACTGAAGCTTTCTTT.

The genes are TRBV10-3 and TRBJ2-3; 9 bases align to TRBD2. Germline CDR1 reads ENHRY; CDR2 reads SYGVKD. The CDR3 length is 16 residues. The V and J ends lost 10 bases and 3 bases, in that order; junction bases with no gene match: 14. The CDR3 DNA follows: TGTGCCACTCAGCGCCTAGCGGGACCCATAACAGATACGCAGTATTTT. Translating it yields CATQRLAGPITDTQYF.